The clone carrying this TCR beta chain has a count of ten or more. The antigen is not known. The germline CDR1 and CDR2 sequences are MNHEY and SVGEGT. There are 17 residues in the CDR3. The ends were cut back, 0 bases at V and 4 bases at J, with 19 bases in the middle. This sample is drawn from a study of identical twins. Whole-study results and caveats: The same donors were not followed; conclusions instead depended on cross-sectional statistical analysis.

One entry per CDR3 protein, called by TCRdb with MiXCR from the 5' RACE reads. This sample has about 200,000 distinct CDR3 sequences, with 6.5% found just once. The data also belong to a second study, concerning T cells expressing NK-cell markers. As reported in that work: Of the CD8+ T cell pool in over 5 donors, about 1.0-7.0% was accounted for by dominant NKG2C+ clonotypes. One observes that, in a handful of donors, these clonotypes were also the leading ones within the CD3+CD56-NKG2C+ fraction.

The sequencing sample was made of CD8+ T cells sorted from blood. The clonotype originates from a woman aged 18 to 35 in good health. V gene TRBV6-2 or TRBV6-3 combines with J gene TRBJ2-7, with D perhaps being TRBD1 or TRBD2 (6 bases each). CDR3 DNA sequence: TGTGCCAGCAGTTACTCGACTGGGGGGCTGGAGTGGTACGAGCAGTACTTC. Its translation: CASSYSTGGLEWYEQYF.